This is a list of T cell receptor beta chains from one sample in a study of T cell responses to AZD1222 COVID-19 vaccine. This table comes from immunoSEQ multiplex PCR, and its TCRdb copy is limited to in-frame clones, with some not included. The sample has around 140,000 clones, about 91% seen once. Specimen: peripheral blood, collected 28 days after the second AZD1222 dose. These receptor sequences come from an adult who received the AZD1222 COVID-19 vaccine. Each CDR3 is given with its conserved first and last residue.

TRBJ1-2 | TRBV7-8 | CASSRGTGLLANYGYTF
TRBJ2-7 | TRBV28 | CASSSPKQVYEQYF
TRBJ1-1 | TRBV5-1 | CASSRDPTGPNTEAFF
TRBJ2-4 | TRBV7-8 | CASSLSLSLVAVKNIQYF
TRBJ2-2 | TRBV24-1 | CATSERGSDTGELFF
TRBJ2-1 | TRBV6-4 | CASSPGSSGGSFDNEQFF
TRBJ1-2 | TRBV3-1/TRBV3-2 | CASSHASAVGFYGYTF
TRBJ2-5 | TRBV2 | CASSEAPGAGETQYF
TRBJ2-5 | TRBV15 | CATSRLLERGETQYF
TRBJ1-1 | TRBV9 | CASSVTGRGNTEAFF
TRBJ1-5 | TRBV27 | CASSLWGNQPQHF
TRBJ2-5 | TRBV5-4 | CASSFGTSKETQYF
TRBJ2-7 | TRBV7-2 | CASSPGGSSYEQYF
TRBJ1-5 | TRBV6-5 | CASRPGQGNNQPQHF
TRBJ1-2 | TRBV2 | CASSALDYGYTF
TRBJ2-7 | TRBV5-1 | CASSPLGPNSEQYF
TRBJ1-4 | TRBV1 | CTSSQEEGQSNEKLFF
TRBJ1-1 | TRBV7-3 | CASSLLGGTGTTEAFF
TRBJ1-4 | TRBV5-1 | CASSFEAVNEKLFF
TRBJ2-7 | TRBV2 | CASSRQGSYEQYF
TRBJ1-5 | TRBV5-5 | CASSLAQVNRPQHF
TRBJ1-4 | TRBV15 | CATSRADRGANEKLFF
TRBJ2-5 | TRBV6-2/TRBV6-3 | CASSYAGQQYF